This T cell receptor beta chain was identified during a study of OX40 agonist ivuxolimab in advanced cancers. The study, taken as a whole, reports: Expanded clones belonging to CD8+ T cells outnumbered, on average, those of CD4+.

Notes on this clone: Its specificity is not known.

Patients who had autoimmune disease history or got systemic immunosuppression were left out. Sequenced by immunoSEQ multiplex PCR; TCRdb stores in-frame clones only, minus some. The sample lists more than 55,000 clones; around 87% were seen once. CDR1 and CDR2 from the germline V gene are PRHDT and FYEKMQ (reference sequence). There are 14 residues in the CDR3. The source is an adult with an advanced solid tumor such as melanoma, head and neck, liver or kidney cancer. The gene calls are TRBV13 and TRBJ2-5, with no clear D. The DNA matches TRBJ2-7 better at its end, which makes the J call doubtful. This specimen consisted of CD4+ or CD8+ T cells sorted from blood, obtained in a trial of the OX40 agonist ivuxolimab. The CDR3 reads CASSLGQSSYEQYF. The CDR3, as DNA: TGTGCCAGCAGCTTAGGGCAGAGCTCCTACGAGCAGTACTTC.